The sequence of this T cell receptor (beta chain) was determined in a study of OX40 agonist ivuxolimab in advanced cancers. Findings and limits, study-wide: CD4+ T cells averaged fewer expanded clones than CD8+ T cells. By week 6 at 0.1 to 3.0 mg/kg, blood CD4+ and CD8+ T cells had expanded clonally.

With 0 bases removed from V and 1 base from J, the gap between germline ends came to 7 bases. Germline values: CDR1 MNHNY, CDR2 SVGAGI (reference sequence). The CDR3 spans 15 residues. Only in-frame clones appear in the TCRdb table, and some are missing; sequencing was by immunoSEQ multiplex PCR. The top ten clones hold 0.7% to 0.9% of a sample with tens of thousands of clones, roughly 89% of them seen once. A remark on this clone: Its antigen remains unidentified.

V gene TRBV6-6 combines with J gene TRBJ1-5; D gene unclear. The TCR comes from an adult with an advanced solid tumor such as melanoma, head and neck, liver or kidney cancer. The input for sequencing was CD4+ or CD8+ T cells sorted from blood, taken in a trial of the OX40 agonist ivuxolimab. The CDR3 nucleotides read TGTGCCAGCAGTTACTCATCCAGAAGCAATCAGCCCCAGCATTTT. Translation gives CASSYSSRSNQPQHF.